These 20 T cell receptor beta chains were all obtained from the same sample, sequenced in a study of Graves' ophthalmopathy and Graves' hyperthyroidism. The authors amplified TCR beta CDR3 regions from RNA transcripts. HTBI primers were used in a first-round RT-PCR, which preceded a second-round multiplex PCR. TCRdb re-called the multiplex PCR reads with MiXCR, one entry per CDR3 protein. Among just over 600,000 distinct CDR3 sequences listed, approximately 21% were seen once. The sequenced sample consisted of peripheral blood. The receptors were sampled from a woman aged 18-30 years with stable Graves' hyperthyroidism. Some clones in this sample may be carry-over from other donors' samples.

This clonotype has a count of ten or more. The rearrangement joins TRBV11-2 to TRBJ2-5, with 8 bases aligning to TRBD1. The V segment lost 7 bases and the J segment 2 bases; nucleotides outside the gene matches: 6. The CDR3 length is 14 residues. Germline values: CDR1 SGHAT, CDR2 FQNNGV. The CDR3 sequence: CASNRGTEQETQYF. The CDR3 DNA follows: TGTGCCAGCAACAGGGGGACTGAACAAGAGACCCAGTACTTC.

This clonotype was detected many times. The chain uses TRBV12-3 or TRBV12-4 and TRBJ2-5; 13 bases align to TRBD2. With V trimmed by 6 bases and J by 5 bases, 9 bases remained unmatched. The CDR3 totals 16 residues. This CDR3 reads CASSTGTSGDRETQYF. DNA for the CDR3: TGTGCCAGCAGCACAGGGACTAGCGGGGATCGGGAGACCCAGTACTTC.

The V and J genes are TRBV6-5 and TRBJ1-1; 9 bases are a match to TRBD1. The trim removed 5 bases at V and 4 bases at J, leaving 8 bases unmatched. The germline V gene has CDR1 MNHEY and CDR2 SVGAGI. This CDR3 comprises 15 residues. The DNA for the CDR3 is TGTGCCAGCAGTAACACAGGGGGCCTGGGCACTGAAGCTTTCTTT. Protein sequence: CASSNTGGLGTEAFF.

This clonotype was observed many times. The chain has TRBV4-1 and TRBJ1-2, with a weak D call TRBD1 (5 bases). CDR1 is MGHRA, CDR2 YSYEKL, per germline. The V and J ends lost 1 base and 8 bases respectively, with 11 bases between them. CDR3 length: 13 amino acids. CDR3 coding DNA: TGCGCCAGCAGCCAAGCAGGGATCCGGGGCTACACCTTC. Translated: CASSQAGIRGYTF.

This clonotype was detected ten times or more. The CDR3 sequence: CASAQGYEQYF. In DNA form, the CDR3 reads TGTGCCAGCGCGCAGGGTTACGAGCAGTACTTC. The rearrangement links TRBV2 to TRBJ2-7, with D perhaps matching TRBD1 (5 bases). CDR1 SNHLY and CDR2 FYNNEI come from the germline V gene. The CDR3 is made up of 11 amino acids. V lost 8 bases and J lost 4, with 9 bases in between.

The gene calls are TRBV6-5 and TRBJ2-7, with D possibly being TRBD1 or TRBD2 (5 bases each). The V gene lost 0 bases and the J gene lost 5 bases, with 8 bases spanning the gap. Looked up from germline, CDR1 is MNHEY and CDR2 is SVGAGI. The length of the CDR3 is 13 residues. The CDR3 sequence is CASSYSGENEQYF. In DNA, the CDR3 is TGTGCCAGCAGTTACTCGGGGGAAAACGAGCAGTACTTC.

This clonotype was detected once. The J gene is TRBJ2-5, the V gene TRBV5-6; 12 positions agree with TRBD2. V shed 5 bases, J shed 4 bases, and the junction held 6 bases outside the gene matches. This CDR3 has 15 residues. Germline CDR1 and CDR2: SGHDT and YYEEEE. As DNA, the CDR3 is TGTGCCAGCAGACCCACGGGACTAGCGGGAGAGACCCAGTACTTC. Translation gives CASRPTGLAGETQYF.

V usage is TRBV6-5 and J usage is TRBJ1-1; D gene ambiguous. CDR1 is MNHEY, CDR2 SVGAGI, per germline. The CDR3 totals 14 residues. V shed 3 bases and J shed 0 bases, with 8 bases lying between them. The CDR3 protein is CASSYAEMNTEAFF. The CDR3 DNA reads as TGTGCCAGCAGTTATGCGGAAATGAACACTGAAGCTTTCTTT.

V is TRBV7-9 and J is TRBJ1-1, with D uncertain. This CDR3 has 13 amino acids. Trimming took off 5 bases at V and 5 bases at J, with 12 bases between the two ends. Germline CDR1 reads SEHNR; CDR2 reads FQNEAQ (reference sequence). CDR3 sequence reads: CASSLPSWTEAFF. CDR3 DNA: TGTGCCAGCAGCCTACCGAGCTGGACTGAAGCTTTCTTT.

This chain links TRBV5-1 with TRBJ1-1; 8 bases are shared with TRBD1. Trimming removed 5 bases from V and 1 base from J; junction bases left unmatched: 4. Germline V gene data show CDR1 as SGHRS and CDR2 as YFSETQ. The CDR3 contains 14 residues. This CDR3 is CASRAGGANTEAFF. CDR3 DNA: TGCGCCAGCAGGGCAGGGGGCGCGAACACTGAAGCTTTCTTT.

The sample holds many counts of this clonotype. V is TRBV19 and J is TRBJ2-7, with 8 bases fitting TRBD1. J gave up 7 bases and V 5 bases, and 10 bases lay outside the gene matches. In germline, CDR1 is LNHDA, CDR2 SQIVND (reference sequence). The CDR3 extends over 14 amino acids. CDR3 amino acids: CASSPQDRAKEQYF. CDR3 coding DNA: TGTGCCAGTAGTCCCCAGGACAGGGCGAAGGAGCAGTACTTC.

This clonotype was picked up many times. The chain has TRBV6-1 and TRBJ2-5, with D possibly being TRBD2 (7 bases). Deletions cut 6 bases from V and 4 bases from J, with 9 bases between. The CDR3 extends over 12 amino acids. Germline CDR1 reads MNHNS; CDR2 reads SASEGT. The CDR3 protein is CASRGGGETQYF. The CDR3 region has the DNA TGTGCCAGCAGGGGAGGGGGAGAGACCCAGTACTTC.

The sample holds many counts of this clonotype. The chain employs TRBV6-1 and TRBJ1-1; 7 bases align to TRBD1. Trimming removed 2 bases from V and 8 bases from J; junction bases left unmatched: 5. From germline, CDR1 is MNHNS and CDR2 SASEGT. The CDR3 contains 13 residues. The CDR3 region has the DNA TGTGCCAGCAGTGAAACAGGGGCCGCCGAAGCTTTCTTT. It codes for CASSETGAAEAFF.

This clonotype was seen repeatedly, ten times or more. The J gene is TRBJ1-1, the V gene TRBV20-1; 11 bases match TRBD1. The CDR3 extends over 16 amino acids. From germline, CDR1 is DFQATT and CDR2 SNEGSKA (reference sequence). The ends lost 7 bases at V and 3 bases at J; junction bases unmatched: 13. In nucleotides, the CDR3 is TGCAGTGGGGAAGGACAGGGGGCTGAATTGTACACTGAAGCTTTCTTT. Translating gives CSGEGQGAELYTEAFF.

This clonotype was seen ten or more times. The J gene is TRBJ1-1, the V gene TRBV11-3; D is possibly TRBD1 (6 bases). CDR1 and CDR2 (germline): SGHNT, YENEEA. The CDR3 loop spans 15 amino acids. V gave up 0 bases and J gave up 4 bases, with 12 bases separating them. The CDR3 DNA reads as TGTGCCAGCAGCTTAGATTCAGGGGAGTCCACTGAAGCTTTCTTT. Protein sequence: CASSLDSGESTEAFF.

This clonotype was recorded at least ten times. The J gene is TRBJ2-7, the V gene TRBV7-8; 10 bases align to TRBD2. Germline CDR1 reads SGHVS; CDR2 reads FQNEAQ. CDR3 length: 14 residues. V lost 2 bases and J lost 4; bases outside the gene matches: 2. The DNA of the CDR3 is TGTGCCAGCAGCTTAACTAGCGGGGAATACGAGCAGTACTTC. It yields the protein CASSLTSGEYEQYF.

This clonotype was counted ten times or more. The rearrangement uses TRBV29-1 and TRBJ1-1, with D perhaps TRBD1 (5 bases). CDR1 and CDR2 (germline): SQVTM, ANQGSEA. Trimming took off 7 bases at V and 4 bases at J, with 16 bases between the two ends. CDR3 length: 13 residues. CDR3 bases: TGCAGCGCCCTTGGGGGGGTAGGCACTGAAGCTTTCTTT. It is translated as CSALGGVGTEAFF.

This clonotype appeared a few times. The chain joins TRBV12-3 or TRBV12-4 to TRBJ2-7; D remains ambiguous. The V gene lost 5 bases and the J gene lost 4 bases, with 12 bases spanning the gap. This CDR3 region has 13 residues. DNA of the CDR3: TGTGCCAGCAGTGTAAGTCTCCGATACGAGCAGTACTTC. Residues: CASSVSLRYEQYF.

This clonotype has at least ten counts. This chain uses TRBV11-2 with TRBJ2-2; D remains ambiguous. The CDR3 extends over 13 amino acids. Trimming took 4 bases from V and 3 from J, leaving 6 bases between them. In germline, CDR1 is SGHAT, CDR2 FQNNGV. The CDR3 region has the DNA TGTGCCAGCAGCTCACTTTACACCGGGGAGCTGTTTTTT. Its protein product is CASSSLYTGELFF. Full variable domain (missing parts from reference TRBV11-2 and TRBJ2-2): EAGVAQSPRYKIIEKRQSVAFWCNPISGHATLYWYQQILGQGPKLLIQFQNNGVVDDSQLPKDRFSAERLKGVDSTLKIQPAKLEDSAVYLCASSSLYTGELFFGEGSRLTVL.

The gene calls are TRBV6-5 and TRBJ2-5; 10 bases fit TRBD1. The CDR3 spans 15 residues. CDR1 and CDR2 (germline): MNHEY, SVGAGI. Trimming removed 2 bases from V and 5 bases from J; junction bases left unmatched: 5. CDR3 sequence reads: CASSYDRGLEETQYF. CDR3 nucleotides: TGTGCCAGCAGTTACGACAGGGGGCTTGAGGAGACCCAGTACTTC.